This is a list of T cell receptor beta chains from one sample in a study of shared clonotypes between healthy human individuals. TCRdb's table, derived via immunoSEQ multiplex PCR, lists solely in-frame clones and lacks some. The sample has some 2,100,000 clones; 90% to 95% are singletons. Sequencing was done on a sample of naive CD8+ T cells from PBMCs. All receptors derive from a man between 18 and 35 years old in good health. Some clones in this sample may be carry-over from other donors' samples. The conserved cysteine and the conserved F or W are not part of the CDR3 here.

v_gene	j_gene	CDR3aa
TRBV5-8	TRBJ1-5	ASSPPPQEGNQPQH
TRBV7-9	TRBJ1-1	ASSLVGQGDTEAF
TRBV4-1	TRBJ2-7	ASSQVTGFEQY
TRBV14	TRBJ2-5	ASSQDWTGARETQY
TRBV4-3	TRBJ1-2	ASSQGRTRANYGYT
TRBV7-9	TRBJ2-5	ASSLKVPQTGTQY
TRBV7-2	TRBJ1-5	ASSLVGQGAVQPQH
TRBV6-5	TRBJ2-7	ASSYSTGETPYEQY
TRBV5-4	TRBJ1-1	ASSLGVIDGRTEAF
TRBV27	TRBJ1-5	ASSLRGSNQPQH
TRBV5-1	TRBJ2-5	ASSLARLFQETQY
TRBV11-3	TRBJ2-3	ASSEGQTRFRDTQY
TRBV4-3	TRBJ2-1	ASSQDEGGEQF
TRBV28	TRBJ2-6	ASSVRQGVAGANVLT
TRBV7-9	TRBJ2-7	ASSTNDEQY
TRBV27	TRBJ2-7	ASSLVKGGTTYEQY
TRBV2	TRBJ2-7	ASSEVQDSSYEQY
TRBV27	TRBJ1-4	ASSFGGATNEKLF
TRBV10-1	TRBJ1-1	ASSVDRYTEAF
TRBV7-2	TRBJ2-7	ASSLGWREGYEQY
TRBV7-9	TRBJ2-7	ASSPREGRGFYEQY
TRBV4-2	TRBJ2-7	ASSQGQGLYEQY
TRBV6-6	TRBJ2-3	ASSVYRTDTQY
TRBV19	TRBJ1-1	ASSIVGREAF
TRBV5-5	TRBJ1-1	ASSFRTGTDTEAF
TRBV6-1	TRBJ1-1	ASSEWSRTEAF